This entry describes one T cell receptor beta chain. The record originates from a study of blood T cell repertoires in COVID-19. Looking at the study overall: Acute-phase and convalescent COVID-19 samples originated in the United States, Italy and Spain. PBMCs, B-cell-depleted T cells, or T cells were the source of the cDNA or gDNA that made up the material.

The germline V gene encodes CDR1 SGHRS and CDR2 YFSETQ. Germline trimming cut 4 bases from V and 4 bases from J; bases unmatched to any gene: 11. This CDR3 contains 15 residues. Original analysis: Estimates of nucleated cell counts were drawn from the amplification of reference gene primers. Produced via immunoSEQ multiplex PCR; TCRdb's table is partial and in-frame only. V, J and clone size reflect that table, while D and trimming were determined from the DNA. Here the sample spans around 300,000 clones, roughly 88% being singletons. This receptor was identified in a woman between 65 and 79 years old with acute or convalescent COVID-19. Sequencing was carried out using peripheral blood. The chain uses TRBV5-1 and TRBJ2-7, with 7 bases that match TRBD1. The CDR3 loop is CASSVDDRVRYEQYF. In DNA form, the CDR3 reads TGCGCCAGCAGCGTGGATGACAGGGTTCGGTACGAGCAGTACTTC. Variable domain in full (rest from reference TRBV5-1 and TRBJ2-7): KAGVTQTPRYLIKTRGQQVTLSCSPISGHRSVSWYQQTPGQGLQFLFEYFSETQRNKGNFPGRFSGRQFSNSRSEMNVSTLELGDSALYLCASSVDDRVRYEQYFGPGTRLTVT.